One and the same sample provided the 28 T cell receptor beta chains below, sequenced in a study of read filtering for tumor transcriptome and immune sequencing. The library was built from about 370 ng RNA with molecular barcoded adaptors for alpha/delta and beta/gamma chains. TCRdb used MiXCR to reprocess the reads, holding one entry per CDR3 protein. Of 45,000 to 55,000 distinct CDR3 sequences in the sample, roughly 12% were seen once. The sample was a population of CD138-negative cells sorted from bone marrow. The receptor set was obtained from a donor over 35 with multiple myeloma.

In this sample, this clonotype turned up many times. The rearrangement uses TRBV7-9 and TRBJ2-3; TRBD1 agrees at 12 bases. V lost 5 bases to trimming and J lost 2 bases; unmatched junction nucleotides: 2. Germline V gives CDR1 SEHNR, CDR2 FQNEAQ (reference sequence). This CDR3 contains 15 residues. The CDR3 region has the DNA TGTGCCAGCAGCCGGGGACAGGGGGCCACAGATACGCAGTATTTT. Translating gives CASSRGQGATDTQYF.

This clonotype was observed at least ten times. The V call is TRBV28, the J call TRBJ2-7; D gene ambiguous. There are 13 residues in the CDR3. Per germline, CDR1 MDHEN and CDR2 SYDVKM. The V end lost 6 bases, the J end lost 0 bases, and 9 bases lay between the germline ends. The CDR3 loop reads CASRPLFSYEQYF. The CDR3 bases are TGTGCCAGCAGACCACTCTTCTCCTACGAGCAGTACTTC.

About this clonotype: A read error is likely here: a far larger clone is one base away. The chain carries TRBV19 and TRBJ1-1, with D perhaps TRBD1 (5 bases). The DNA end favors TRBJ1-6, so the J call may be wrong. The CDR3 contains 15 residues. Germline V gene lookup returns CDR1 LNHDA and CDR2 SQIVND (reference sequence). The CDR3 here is CASSFRTKLDPPLHF. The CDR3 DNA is TGTGCCAGTAGTTTCCGGACAAAATTGGATCCACCCCTCCACTTT.

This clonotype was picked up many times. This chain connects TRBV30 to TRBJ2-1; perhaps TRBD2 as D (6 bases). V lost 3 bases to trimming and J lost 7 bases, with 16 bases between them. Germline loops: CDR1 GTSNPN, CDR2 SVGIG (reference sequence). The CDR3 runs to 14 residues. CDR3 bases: TGTGCCTGGAGGAACCGGGGCCGGGGGAATGAGCAGTTCTTC. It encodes CAWRNRGRGNEQFF.

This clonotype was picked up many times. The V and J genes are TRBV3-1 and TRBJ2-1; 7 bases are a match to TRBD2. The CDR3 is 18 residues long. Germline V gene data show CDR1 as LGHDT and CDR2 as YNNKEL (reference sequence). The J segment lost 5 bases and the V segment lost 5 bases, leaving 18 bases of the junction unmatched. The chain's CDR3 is CASSSTYKGTTADNEQFF. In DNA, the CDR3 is TGTGCCAGCAGCTCAACATACAAAGGGACTACAGCTGACAATGAGCAGTTCTTC.

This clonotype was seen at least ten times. The CDR3 coding sequence is TGTGCCACCAGCAGAGAGGCGGGAGGAACGGCCGGGGAGCTGTTTTTT. It specifies CATSREAGGTAGELFF. V is TRBV15 and J is TRBJ2-2, with TRBD2 matching over 8 bases. CDR3 length: 16 residues. V was clipped by 0 bases and J by 6 bases; unmatched bases: 6. Looked up from germline, CDR1 is LNHNV and CDR2 is YYDKDF (reference sequence).

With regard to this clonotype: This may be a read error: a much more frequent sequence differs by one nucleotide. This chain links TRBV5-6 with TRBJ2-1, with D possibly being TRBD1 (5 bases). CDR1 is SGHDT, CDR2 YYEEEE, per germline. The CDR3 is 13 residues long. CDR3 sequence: CACSLGPGGEQFF. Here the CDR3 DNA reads TGTGCCTGCAGCTTGGGGCCGGGCGGTGAGCAGTTCTTC.

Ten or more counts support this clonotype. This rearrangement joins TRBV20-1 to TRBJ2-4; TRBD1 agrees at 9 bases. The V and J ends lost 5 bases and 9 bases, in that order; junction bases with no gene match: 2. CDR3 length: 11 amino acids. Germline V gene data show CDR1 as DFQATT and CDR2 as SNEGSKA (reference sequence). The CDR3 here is CSAGTGLIQYF. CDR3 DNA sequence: TGCAGTGCTGGGACAGGGCTCATTCAGTACTTC.

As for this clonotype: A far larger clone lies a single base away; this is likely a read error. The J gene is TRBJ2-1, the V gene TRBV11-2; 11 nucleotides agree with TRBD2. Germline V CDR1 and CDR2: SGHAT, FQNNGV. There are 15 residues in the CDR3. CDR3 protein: CANSFLKLAGGYEFF. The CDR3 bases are TGTGCCAACAGCTTCTTGAAGCTAGCGGGAGGCTACGAGTTCTTC. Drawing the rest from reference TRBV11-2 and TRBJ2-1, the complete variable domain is EAGVAQSPRYKIIEKRQSVAFWCNPISGHATLYWYQQILGQGPKLLIQFQNNGVVDDSQLPKDRFSAERLKGVDSTLKIQPAKLEDSAVYLCANSFLKLAGGYEFFGPGTRLTVL.

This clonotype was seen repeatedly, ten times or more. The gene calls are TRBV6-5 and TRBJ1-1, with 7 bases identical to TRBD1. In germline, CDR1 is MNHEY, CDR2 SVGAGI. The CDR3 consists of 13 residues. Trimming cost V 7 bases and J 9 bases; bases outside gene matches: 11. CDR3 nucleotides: TGTGCCAGCAAAAATGGACAGGACTTTAAAGCTTTCTTT. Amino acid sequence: CASKNGQDFKAFF.

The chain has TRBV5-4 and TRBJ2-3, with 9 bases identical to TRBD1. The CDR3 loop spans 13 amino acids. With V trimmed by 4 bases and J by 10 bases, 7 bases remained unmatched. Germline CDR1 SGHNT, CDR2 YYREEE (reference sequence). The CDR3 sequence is CASSEGQGLAQYF. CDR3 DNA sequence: TGTGCCAGCAGCGAAGGACAGGGGCTGGCGCAGTATTTT.

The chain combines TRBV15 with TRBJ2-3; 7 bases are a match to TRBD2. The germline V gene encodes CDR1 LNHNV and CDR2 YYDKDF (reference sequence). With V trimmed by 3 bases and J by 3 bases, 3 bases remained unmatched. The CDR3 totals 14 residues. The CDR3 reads CATSSLAATDTQYF. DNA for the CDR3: TGTGCCACCAGCAGCCTAGCGGCTACAGATACGCAGTATTTT. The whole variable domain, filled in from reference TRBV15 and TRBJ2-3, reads DAMVIQNPRYQVTQFGKPVTLSCSQTLNHNVMYWYQQKSSQAPKLLFHYYDKDFNNEADTPDNFQSRRPNTSFCFLDIRSPGLGDTAMYLCATSSLAATDTQYFGPGTRLTVL.

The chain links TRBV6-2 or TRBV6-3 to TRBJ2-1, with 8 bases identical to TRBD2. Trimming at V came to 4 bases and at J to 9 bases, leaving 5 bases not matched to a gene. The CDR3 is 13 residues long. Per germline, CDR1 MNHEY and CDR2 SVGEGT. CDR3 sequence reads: CASSSGGRSEQFF. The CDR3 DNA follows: TGTGCCAGCAGTTCGGGGGGGCGGAGTGAGCAGTTCTTC.

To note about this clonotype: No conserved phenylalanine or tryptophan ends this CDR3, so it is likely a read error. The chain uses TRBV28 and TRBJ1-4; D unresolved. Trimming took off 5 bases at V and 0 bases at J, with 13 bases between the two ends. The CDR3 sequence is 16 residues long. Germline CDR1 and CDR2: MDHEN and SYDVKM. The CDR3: CASSPSPLATNEKLFL. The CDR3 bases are TGTGCCAGCAGTCCGTCGCCCCTTGCAACTAATGAAAAACTGTTTCTT.

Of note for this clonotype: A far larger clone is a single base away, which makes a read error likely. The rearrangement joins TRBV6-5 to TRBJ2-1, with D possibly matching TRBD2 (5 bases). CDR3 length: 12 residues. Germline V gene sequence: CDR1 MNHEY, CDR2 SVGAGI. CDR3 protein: CVSSRTSNEQFF. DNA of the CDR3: TGTGTCAGCAGTCGGACTTCTAATGAGCAGTTCTTC.

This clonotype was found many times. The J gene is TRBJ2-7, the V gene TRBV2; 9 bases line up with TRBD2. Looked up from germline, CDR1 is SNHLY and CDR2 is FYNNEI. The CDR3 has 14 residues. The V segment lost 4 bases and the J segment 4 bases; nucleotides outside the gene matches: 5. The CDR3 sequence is CASSGGREGYEQYF. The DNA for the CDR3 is TGTGCCAGCAGTGGAGGGCGGGAGGGGTACGAGCAGTACTTC.

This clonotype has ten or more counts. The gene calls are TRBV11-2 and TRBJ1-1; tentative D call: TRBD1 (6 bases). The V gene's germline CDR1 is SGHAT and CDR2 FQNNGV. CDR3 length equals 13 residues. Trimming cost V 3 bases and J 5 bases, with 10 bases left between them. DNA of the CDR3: TGTGCCAGCAGCTTCACAGGGCGGACTGAAGCTTTCTTT. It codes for CASSFTGRTEAFF.

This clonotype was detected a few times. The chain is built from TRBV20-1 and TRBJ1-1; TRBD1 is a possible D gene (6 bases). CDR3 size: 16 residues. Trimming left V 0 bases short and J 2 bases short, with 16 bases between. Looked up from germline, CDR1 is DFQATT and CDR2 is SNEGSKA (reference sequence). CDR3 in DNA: TGCAGTGCTAGAGACCGCCCTGGGGGGGCAAACACTGAAGCTTTCTTT. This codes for CSARDRPGGANTEAFF.

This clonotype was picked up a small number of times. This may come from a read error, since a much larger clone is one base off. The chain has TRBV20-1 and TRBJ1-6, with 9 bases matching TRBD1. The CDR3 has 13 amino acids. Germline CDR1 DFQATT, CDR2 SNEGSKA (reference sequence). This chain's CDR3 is CSAGTGNNSPFHF. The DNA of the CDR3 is TGCAGTGCTGGGACAGGGAATAATTCACCCTTCCACTTT.

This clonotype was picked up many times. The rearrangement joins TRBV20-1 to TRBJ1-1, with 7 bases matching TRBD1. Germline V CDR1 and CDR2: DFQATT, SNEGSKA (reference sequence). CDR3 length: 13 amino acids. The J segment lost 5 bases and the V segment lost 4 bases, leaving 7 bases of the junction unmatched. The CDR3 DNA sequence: TGCAGTGCTAAGGAGGGGGCGCGAACTGAAGCTTTCTTT. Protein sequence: CSAKEGARTEAFF.

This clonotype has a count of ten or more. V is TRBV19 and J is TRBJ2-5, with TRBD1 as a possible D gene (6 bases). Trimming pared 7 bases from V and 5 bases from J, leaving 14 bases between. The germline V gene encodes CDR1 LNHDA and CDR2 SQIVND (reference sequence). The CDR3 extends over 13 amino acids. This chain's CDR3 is CASNLRQGETQYF. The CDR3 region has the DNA TGTGCCAGTAACCTGCGGCAGGGGGAGACCCAGTACTTC.

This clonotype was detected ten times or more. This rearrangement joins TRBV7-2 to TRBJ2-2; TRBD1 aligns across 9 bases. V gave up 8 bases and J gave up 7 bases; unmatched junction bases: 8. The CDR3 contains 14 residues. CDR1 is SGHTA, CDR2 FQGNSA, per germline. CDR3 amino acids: CASLPGTGFGELFF. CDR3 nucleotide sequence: TGTGCCAGCCTCCCCGGGACAGGGTTCGGGGAGCTGTTTTTT.

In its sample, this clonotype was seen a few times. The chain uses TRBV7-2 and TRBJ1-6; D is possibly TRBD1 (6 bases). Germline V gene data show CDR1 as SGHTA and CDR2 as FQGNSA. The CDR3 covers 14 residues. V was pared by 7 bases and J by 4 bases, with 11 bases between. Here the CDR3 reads CASTRGQYNSPLHF. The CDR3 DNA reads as TGTGCCAGCACCCGGGGACAATATAATTCACCCCTCCACTTT.

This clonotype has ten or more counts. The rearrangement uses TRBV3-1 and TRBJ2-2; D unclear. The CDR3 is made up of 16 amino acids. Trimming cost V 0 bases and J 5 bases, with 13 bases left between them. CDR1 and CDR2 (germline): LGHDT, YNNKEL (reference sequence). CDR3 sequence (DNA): TGTGCCAGCAGCCAAGATTCCACCTTGAGGACCGGGGAGCTGTTTTTT. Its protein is CASSQDSTLRTGELFF.

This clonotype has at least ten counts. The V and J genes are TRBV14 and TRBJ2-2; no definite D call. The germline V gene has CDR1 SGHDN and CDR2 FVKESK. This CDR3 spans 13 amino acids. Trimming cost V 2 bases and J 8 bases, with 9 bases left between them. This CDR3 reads CASSQSRMGELFF. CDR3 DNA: TGTGCCAGCAGCCAATCGCGAATGGGGGAGCTGTTTTTT.

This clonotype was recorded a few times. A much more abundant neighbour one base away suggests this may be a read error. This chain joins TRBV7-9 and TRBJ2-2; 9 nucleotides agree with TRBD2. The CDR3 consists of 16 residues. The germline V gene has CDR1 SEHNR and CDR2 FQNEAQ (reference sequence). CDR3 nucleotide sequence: TGTGCCAGCAGCCCCGCAAGCGGGAGGAAGACCGGGGAGCTGGTTTTT. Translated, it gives CASSPASGRKTGELVF.

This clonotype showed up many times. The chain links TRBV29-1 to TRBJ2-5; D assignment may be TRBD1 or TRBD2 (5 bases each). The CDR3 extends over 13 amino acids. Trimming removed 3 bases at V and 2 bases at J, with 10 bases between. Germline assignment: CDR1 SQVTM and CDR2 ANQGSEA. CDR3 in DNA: TGCAGCGTTGACGAGGGGTTTCAAGAGACCCAGTACTTC. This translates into CSVDEGFQETQYF.

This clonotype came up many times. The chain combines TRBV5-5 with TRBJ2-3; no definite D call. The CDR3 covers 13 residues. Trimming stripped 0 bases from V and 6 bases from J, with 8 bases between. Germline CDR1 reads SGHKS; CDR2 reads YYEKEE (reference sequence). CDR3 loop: CASSLDLGDTQYF. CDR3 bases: TGTGCCAGCAGCTTGGACCTGGGGGATACGCAGTATTTT.